The rows below give T cell receptor beta chains drawn from one sample of a study of vaccination effects on CD4 cells after COVID-19. Their recognized antigens are unknown. Clones were read by immunoSEQ multiplex PCR, and TCRdb kept only the in-frame ones, dropping some. The sample shows about 46,000 clones, over 60% of them seen only once. This sample comprised CD4+ T cells from PBMCs cultured with HCoV-OC43 spike peptides, obtained after COVID-19 vaccination. The source is a human donor who received a COVID-19 vaccine. CDR3s include the opening cysteine and the closing phenylalanine or tryptophan. D genes are given only for firm matches. Only part of the rows carry a size: once, few, many, or a class if the clone is expanded.

12,NA,TRBJ2-1,TRBV30,NA,CAWSVLGGKQFF,TGTGCCTGGAGTGTATTGGGGGGAAAGCAGTTCTTC
14,NA,TRBJ2-3,TRBV3-1/TRBV3-2,NA,CASSQDNLAMGPYF,TGTGCCAGCAGCCAAGATAATCTCGCCATGGGGCCGTATTTT
17,NA,TRBJ2-3,TRBV10-1,NA,CASSAKGGKGGTDTQYF,TGCGCCAGCAGTGCTAAGGGGGGTAAGGGAGGCACAGATACGCAGTATTTT
13,few,TRBJ1-1,TRBV6-5,NA,CASSLGGVTEAFF,TGTGCCAGCAGTCTAGGGGGGGTGACTGAAGCTTTCTTT
14,NA,TRBJ1-6,TRBV27,NA,CASGLQGRNSPLHF,TGTGCCAGCGGACTTCAGGGAAGAAATTCACCCCTCCACTTT
15,NA,TRBJ1-2,TRBV12-5,NA,CASGLPGTALGGYTF,TGTGCTAGTGGTTTGCCCGGGACTGCACTTGGTGGCTACACCTTC
14,NA,TRBJ2-3,TRBV9,NA,CASSVSASTDTQYF,TGTGCCAGCAGCGTGTCGGCTAGCACAGATACGCAGTATTTT
14,NA,TRBJ2-1,TRBV7-7,TRBD1,CASSSGQGAGRQFF,TGTGCCAGCAGCTCGGGGCAGGGGGCCGGTAGGCAGTTCTTC
14,NA,TRBJ2-3,TRBV2,NA,CASSDPPRTDTQYF,TGTGCCAGCAGTGATCCCCCCCGCACAGATACGCAGTATTTT
16,NA,TRBJ2-5,TRBV7-2,TRBD2,CASSRSTGGAAETQYF,TGTGCCAGCAGCCGGAGCACCGGGGGGGCAGCAGAGACCCAGTACTTC
12,NA,TRBJ2-7,TRBV6-5,NA,CASSTGKDEQYF,TGTGCCAGCAGCACCGGGAAGGACGAGCAGTACTTC
15,NA,TRBJ1-4,TRBV6-5,NA,CASTIGAATNEKLFF,TGTGCCAGCACCATTGGGGCCGCAACTAATGAAAAACTGTTTTTT
16,NA,TRBJ1-2,TRBV14,NA,CASSLFRASTFYGYTF,TGTGCCAGCAGCCTCTTCCGGGCCTCGACCTTCTATGGCTACACCTTC
16,NA,TRBJ1-1,TRBV6-7,TRBD1,CASSYSRGRENTEAFF,TGTGCCAGCAGTTACTCCAGGGGGCGGGAGAACACTGAAGCTTTCTTT